A selection of T cell receptor beta chains follows, all from one sample in a study of blood T cell repertoires in COVID-19. Method: immunoSEQ multiplex PCR; TCRdb's copy keeps in-frame clones and lacks some. The sample contains under 350,000 clones, around 85% of which appear only once. The sample taken for sequencing was peripheral blood. The receptors shown here come from a human donor in a cohort sampled during active COVID-19. The CDR3 runs from the conserved cysteine through the conserved F or W. Each record gives: clone size, D gene, V gene, J gene, CDR3 protein, CDR3 DNA. A D gene is named only where the DNA matches it firmly. Only some rows state a clone size, as once, few, many or a class for expanded clones.

NA	NA	TRBV30	TRBJ2-3	CAWSSVGGRDTQYF	TGTGCCTGGAGTTCGGTGGGGGGAAGGGATACGCAGTATTTT
NA	NA	TRBV20-1	TRBJ2-1	CSASEEGQFF	TGCAGTGCTAGCGAGGAAGGGCAGTTCTTC
NA	TRBD1	TRBV5-6	TRBJ1-1	CASSLFRTGGRVTEAFF	TGTGCCAGCAGCTTGTTCCGGACAGGGGGTCGGGTCACTGAAGCTTTCTTT
NA	NA	TRBV19	TRBJ1-2	CASSITGANYGYTF	TGTGCCAGTAGTATTACAGGAGCTAACTATGGCTACACCTTC
NA	TRBD1	TRBV30	TRBJ1-1	CASTGMVDTEAFF	TGTGCCTCGACAGGGATGGTCGACACTGAAGCTTTCTTT
NA	NA	TRBV7-3	TRBJ1-1	CASSLAGMNTEAFF	TGTGCCAGCAGCTTGGCAGGGATGAACACTGAAGCTTTCTTT
NA	NA	TRBV27	TRBJ1-6	CASGAGLGGNSPLHF	TGTGCCAGCGGGGCAGGGCTTGGAGGGAATTCACCCCTCCACTTT
NA	TRBD1	TRBV25-1	TRBJ1-2	CASSVGDRDYGYTF	TGTGCCAGCAGTGTTGGGGACAGGGACTATGGCTACACCTTC
NA	NA	TRBV5-1	TRBJ1-1	CASSNLRRGISNTEAFF	TGCGCCAGCAGCAACCTGAGGAGGGGAATCTCGAACACTGAAGCTTTCTTT
NA	TRBD1	TRBV5-6	TRBJ1-4	CASSLDRGKLFF	TGTGCCAGCAGCCTCGACAGGGGCAAACTGTTTTTT
NA	NA	TRBV11-3	TRBJ2-7	CASSFAGGTALDEQYF	TGTGCCAGCAGCTTTGCGGGCGGGACAGCCTTGGACGAGCAGTACTTC
NA	NA	TRBV6-5	TRBJ1-1	CASSYSGGVKAFF	TGTGCCAGCAGTTACTCAGGGGGGGTGAAAGCTTTCTTT
NA	NA	TRBV5-4	TRBJ1-2	CASSLVRGASGYTF	TGTGCCAGCAGCTTGGTACGGGGGGCATCGGGCTACACCTTC
NA	TRBD1	TRBV25-1	TRBJ1-4	CASSTGDATNEKLFF	TGTGCCAGCAGCACAGGGGATGCAACTAATGAAAAACTGTTTTTT
NA	NA	TRBV27	TRBJ1-6	CASTPTGLNSPLHF	TGTGCCAGCACCCCCACAGGGTTAAATTCACCCCTCCACTTT
NA	NA	TRBV12-3/TRBV12-4	TRBJ1-2	CASSFPPHTF	TGTGCCAGCAGTTTCCCTCCCCACACCTTC
NA	NA	TRBV4-2	TRBJ2-5	CASSNPLADPQETQYF	TGTGCCAGCAGCAACCCCTTAGCGGACCCCCAAGAGACCCAGTACTTC
NA	NA	TRBV5-6	TRBJ2-7	CASSLGLFSYEQYF	TGTGCCAGCAGCTTGGGACTTTTCTCCTACGAGCAGTACTTC
NA	NA	TRBV13	TRBJ2-7	CASSPGEGRSYEQYF	TGTGCCAGCAGCCCAGGGGAGGGGCGGTCCTACGAGCAGTACTTC
NA	NA	TRBV21-1	TRBJ2-7	CASSPLAGENKYEQYF	TGTGCCAGCAGCCCCCTAGCGGGGGAGAACAAATACGAGCAGTACTTC
NA	TRBD1	TRBV6-5	TRBJ1-4	CASSRQGGEKLFF	TGTGCCAGCAGCCGACAGGGTGGGGAAAAACTGTTTTTT
NA	NA	TRBV27	TRBJ1-5	CASSQEGYSNQPQHF	TGTGCCAGCAGCCAGGAGGGATACAGCAATCAGCCCCAGCATTTT
NA	TRBD1	TRBV10-3	TRBJ1-2	CAISEVRGTDSYGYTF	TGTGCCATCAGTGAGGTCAGGGGGACAGACTCCTATGGCTACACCTTC
few	NA	TRBV6-5	TRBJ1-1	CASSYSRQGNTEAFF	TGTGCCAGCAGTTACTCGCGTCAGGGGAACACTGAAGCTTTCTTT
NA	TRBD1	TRBV9	TRBJ1-2	CASSTQGSYGYTF	TGTGCCAGCAGCACACAGGGGAGCTATGGCTACACCTTC
NA	NA	TRBV12-3/TRBV12-4	TRBJ2-7	CASRHQGYEQYF	TGTGCCAGCAGGCATCAGGGCTACGAGCAGTACTTC
once	NA	TRBV7-3	TRBJ2-5	CASSQSGWETQYF	TGTGCCAGCAGCCAATCGGGATGGGAGACCCAGTACTTC
NA	NA	TRBV9	TRBJ2-3	CASSFWTVRVPTADTQYF	TGTGCCAGCAGCTTTTGGACAGTTCGGGTTCCTACGGCAGATACGCAGTATTTT
NA	TRBD2	TRBV7-2	TRBJ2-7	CASSHGTIYEQYF	TGTGCCAGCAGTCACGGGACTATCTACGAGCAGTACTTC
NA	NA	TRBV27	TRBJ1-1	CASGQIEAFF	TGTGCCAGCGGACAGATTGAAGCTTTCTTT
NA	NA	TRBV10-3	TRBJ1-1	CAISDVGGVNTEAFF	TGTGCCATCAGTGACGTAGGGGGAGTGAACACTGAAGCTTTCTTT
once	NA	TRBV29-1	TRBJ2-2	CSVLDTDTGELFF	TGCAGCGTTCTGGACACTGACACCGGGGAGCTGTTTTTT
NA	TRBD2	TRBV11-2	TRBJ2-7	CASSPWGGDYEQYF	TGTGCCAGCAGTCCCTGGGGGGGGGATTACGAGCAGTACTTC
NA	NA	TRBV13	TRBJ1-3	CASSLSRNTIYF	TGTGCCAGCAGCCTCTCCCGAAACACCATATATTTT
once	NA	TRBV24-1	TRBJ1-1	CATSVRGNGRAFF	TGTGCCACCAGTGTCAGGGGCAACGGTCGGGCTTTCTTT
few	TRBD1	TRBV19	TRBJ2-6	CASRSGAGGFSGANVLTF	TGTGCCAGTAGATCGGGGGCAGGGGGCTTCTCTGGGGCCAACGTCCTGACTTTC
NA	NA	TRBV5-1	TRBJ1-5	CASSLTGNPRNQPQHF	TGCGCCAGCAGCCTAACGGGAAATCCCCGCAATCAGCCCCAGCATTTT
NA	NA	TRBV12-5	TRBJ2-3	CASGTGTWGDTQYF	TGTGCTAGTGGCACCGGGACTTGGGGAGATACGCAGTATTTT
few	TRBD1	TRBV15	TRBJ1-3	CATSRDLGQGSSGNTIYF	TGTGCCACCAGCAGAGATCTAGGACAGGGATCCTCTGGAAACACCATATATTTT
NA	TRBD2	TRBV5-1	TRBJ2-3	CASSLRAGGRTDTQYF	TGCGCCAGCAGCTTGAGAGCGGGGGGACGCACAGATACGCAGTATTTT
NA	TRBD1	TRBV7-6	TRBJ1-6	CASSSRTGGGSPLHF	TGTGCCAGCAGCTCCAGGACAGGGGGGGGTTCACCCCTCCACTTT
many	NA	TRBV1	TRBJ1-2	CTSSRIQGAGYGYTF	TGCACCAGCAGCCGCATTCAGGGGGCTGGGTATGGCTACACCTTC
NA	NA	TRBV6-5	TRBJ1-4	CASSYIRGNEKLFF	TGTGCCAGCAGTTACATACGGGGGAATGAAAAACTGTTTTTT
NA	NA	TRBV7-9	TRBJ1-4	CASSAGPTREKLFF	TGTGCCAGCAGTGCGGGACCGACTCGGGAAAAACTGTTTTTT
NA	NA	TRBV2	TRBJ2-7	CASSEGTDYEQYF	TGTGCCAGCAGTGAAGGGACAGACTACGAGCAGTACTTC
NA	TRBD1	TRBV27	TRBJ2-5	CASSLQGAHETQYF	TGTGCCAGCAGTTTACAGGGGGCACACGAGACCCAGTACTTC
NA	NA	TRBV2	TRBJ2-3	CASSEPTDTQYF	TGTGCCAGCAGCGAGCCCACAGATACGCAGTATTTT
NA	NA	TRBV7-8	TRBJ1-1	CASSSSFDTEAFF	TGTGCCAGCAGCTCCTCGTTCGACACTGAAGCTTTCTTT
NA	NA	TRBV15	TRBJ2-2	CATSGAANTGELFF	TGTGCCACCAGCGGGGCAGCGAACACCGGGGAGCTGTTTTTT
few	NA	TRBV28	TRBJ1-1	CASRSSNTEAFF	TGTGCCAGCAGGTCTTCGAACACTGAAGCTTTCTTT
NA	TRBD1	TRBV4-1	TRBJ2-3	CASSQSKGAFGTDTQYF	TGCGCCAGCAGCCAAAGCAAGGGGGCCTTCGGCACAGATACGCAGTATTTT
few	NA	TRBV5-1	TRBJ2-1	CASSSEGALNNEQFF	TGCGCCAGCAGCTCGGAGGGGGCCCTCAACAATGAGCAGTTCTTC
few	TRBD1	TRBV24-1	TRBJ1-2	CATSEMTGNYGYTF	TGTGCCACCAGTGAGATGACAGGGAACTATGGCTACACCTTC
once	TRBD1	TRBV24-1	TRBJ2-3	CATSDFLPGQGKDTQYF	TGTGCCACCAGTGATTTTCTGCCGGGACAGGGGAAAGATACGCAGTATTTT
NA	NA	TRBV5-1	TRBJ2-3	CASSLQHRSSTDTQYF	TGCGCCAGCAGCCTACAACACAGGAGCAGCACAGATACGCAGTATTTT
few	NA	TRBV6-5	TRBJ1-2	CASSYSSAQGGYGYTF	TGTGCCAGCAGTTACTCGTCGGCACAGGGCGGCTATGGCTACACCTTC
NA	TRBD1	TRBV25-1	TRBJ1-6	CASSELTGKSNSPLHF	TGTGCCAGCAGTGAATTGACAGGGAAGAGTAATTCACCCCTCCACTTT
NA	TRBD2	TRBV2	TRBJ2-7	CASRVNRGAYEQYF	TGTGCCAGCAGAGTCAATCGGGGGGCCTACGAGCAGTACTTC
once	NA	TRBV7-9	TRBJ2-1	CASSLATEQFF	TGTGCCAGCAGCCTAGCGACAGAGCAGTTCTTC
NA	NA	TRBV10-2	TRBJ2-7	CASSDPGEYEQYF	TGCGCCAGCAGTGACCCAGGGGAATACGAGCAGTACTTC